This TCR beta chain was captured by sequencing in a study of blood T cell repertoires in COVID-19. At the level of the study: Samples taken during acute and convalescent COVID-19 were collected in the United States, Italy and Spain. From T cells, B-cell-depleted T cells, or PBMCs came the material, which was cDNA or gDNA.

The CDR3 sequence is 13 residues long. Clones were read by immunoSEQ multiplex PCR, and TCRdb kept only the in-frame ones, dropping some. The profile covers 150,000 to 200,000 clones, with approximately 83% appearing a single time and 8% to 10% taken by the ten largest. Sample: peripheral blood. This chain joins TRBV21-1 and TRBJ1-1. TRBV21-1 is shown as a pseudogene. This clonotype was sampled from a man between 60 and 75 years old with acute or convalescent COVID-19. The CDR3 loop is CASGDLWNTEAFF. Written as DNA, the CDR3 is TGTGCCAGCGGAGACTTGTGGAACACTGAAGCTTTCTTT.